Sequencing of this TCR beta chain was carried out in a study of beta chain features in type 1 diabetes. Whole-study findings and limits: Within the patient group, naive, central memory and Treg TCRB repertoires appeared more similar to each other than within healthy donors. Moderate yet significant TCRB CDR3 shortening was seen in Type 1 diabetes patients in all four CD4+ subsets.

Expressed TCRB transcripts got sequenced, as all isolated RNA was reverse transcribed. Naive, central memory and regulatory T cell samples averaged approximately 3.6 million immunoSEQ reads each. TCRdb's copy holds only in-frame clones and misses some; the assay was immunoSEQ multiplex PCR. The sample consists of fewer than 300,000 clones, under 13% of them appearing once. To note about this clone: What it binds is not known.

This CDR3 contains 15 residues. The germline V gene has CDR1 SGDLS and CDR2 YYNGEE. The J segment lost 6 bases and the V segment lost 0 bases, leaving 8 bases of the junction unmatched. The specimen sequenced was naive CD4+ T cells from blood. This receptor was obtained from a man aged 25-45 years with type 1 diabetes. The J gene is TRBJ1-2, the V gene TRBV9; 7 bases match TRBD1. The CDR3 DNA follows: TGTGCCAGCAGCGTAGCATCGACAGGGTACCATGGCTACACCTTC. It encodes CASSVASTGYHGYTF.